This is a list of T cell receptor beta chains from one sample in a study of blood T cell repertoires in COVID-19. Produced via immunoSEQ multiplex PCR; TCRdb's table is partial and in-frame only. The data show 100,000 to 150,000 clones, approximately 82% seen once. Sequencing was done on a sample of peripheral blood. These receptors all come from a middle-aged man with active or convalescent COVID-19. Both conserved end residues are part of each CDR3. A D gene is named only where the DNA matches it firmly. Expanded clones get a size class; other rows say once, few or many, or leave the size out.

V gene	CDR3 length	D gene	J gene	clone size	CDR3 protein	CDR3 DNA
TRBV27	15	-	TRBJ1-4	many	CASSFLGSTNEKLFF	TGTGCCAGCAGTTTTCTAGGCTCAACTAATGAAAAACTGTTTTTT
TRBV9	17	TRBD1	TRBJ1-1	once	CASSVGTGGAGSTEAFF	TGTGCCAGCAGCGTCGGGACAGGGGGCGCGGGCAGCACTGAAGCTTTCTTT
TRBV5-6	15	-	TRBJ2-3	-	CASNTLGGVTDTQYF	TGTGCCAGCAACACTCTTGGAGGGGTGACAGATACGCAGTATTTT
TRBV3-1/TRBV3-2	15	-	TRBJ2-5	-	CASSQVRAGVETQYF	TGTGCCAGCAGCCAAGTCCGGGCAGGGGTAGAGACCCAGTACTTC
TRBV6-5	16	TRBD2	TRBJ2-1	-	CASSSNAGGRNNEQFF	TGTGCCAGCAGTTCGAACGCGGGGGGCCGGAACAATGAGCAGTTCTTC
TRBV6-4	12	-	TRBJ1-5	-	CATFGGDQPQHF	TGTGCCACCTTCGGGGGGGATCAGCCCCAGCATTTT
TRBV5-1	15	-	TRBJ1-1	-	CASSPFGDRNTEAFF	TGCGCCAGCAGCCCTTTCGGTGACAGGAACACTGAAGCTTTCTTT
TRBV6-1	15	-	TRBJ2-3	-	CASRGRGSPTDTQYF	TGTGCCAGTCGCGGCCGGGGTTCCCCCACAGATACGCAGTATTTT
TRBV25-1	16	-	TRBJ1-2	-	CASSDPRQVRNYGYTF	TGTGCCAGCAGTGACCCCCGACAGGTCCGCAACTATGGCTACACCTTC
TRBV9	16	TRBD1	TRBJ1-1	-	CASSPGTGVGNTEAFF	TGTGCCAGCAGCCCCGGGACAGGGGTAGGGAACACTGAAGCTTTCTTT
TRBV7-6	16	-	TRBJ2-3	-	CASSQLDGGRGDTQYF	TGTGCCAGCAGTCAACTGGACGGGGGGCGGGGAGATACGCAGTATTTT
TRBV19	15	TRBD2	TRBJ2-7	-	CASSIPGLANNEQYF	TGTGCCAGTAGTATCCCGGGACTAGCGAACAACGAGCAGTACTTC
TRBV15	15	TRBD1	TRBJ1-4	-	CATSRTGQGIEKLFF	TGTGCCACCAGCAGAACGGGACAGGGGATTGAAAAACTGTTTTTT
TRBV11-2	17	-	TRBJ2-6	-	CASSPGRGSSGANVLTF	TGTGCCAGCAGCCCAGGACGGGGAAGCTCTGGGGCCAACGTCCTGACTTTC
TRBV12-5	15	-	TRBJ1-1	few	CASGAPRAMNTEAFF	TGTGCTAGTGGTGCCCCACGAGCCATGAACACTGAAGCTTTCTTT
TRBV2	16	-	TRBJ1-5	-	CASRGATGNSNQPQHF	TGTGCCAGCAGAGGGGCCACAGGGAATAGCAATCAGCCCCAGCATTTT
TRBV12-5	16	-	TRBJ2-2	-	CASGLPRASNTGELFF	TGTGCTAGTGGTTTGCCGAGGGCTTCGAACACCGGGGAGCTGTTTTTT
TRBV7-2	17	-	TRBJ2-2	-	CASSLAFRGLNTGELFF	TGTGCCAGCAGCTTAGCCTTCCGCGGGTTAAACACCGGGGAGCTGTTTTTT
TRBV7-9	16	-	TRBJ1-4	-	CASSSPTHATNEKLFF	TGTGCCAGCAGCTCCCCGACACACGCAACTAATGAAAAACTGTTTTTT
TRBV9	13	-	TRBJ2-2	-	CASSAQGTGELFF	TGTGCCAGCAGCGCACAGGGCACCGGGGAGCTGTTTTTT
TRBV29-1	11	-	TRBJ1-2	once	CSVYQGYGYTF	TGCAGCGTGTATCAGGGCTATGGCTACACCTTC
TRBV12-2	13	-	TRBJ2-1	-	CASLGQENNEQFF	TGTGCAAGTCTGGGACAGGAGAACAATGAGCAGTTCTTC
TRBV19	14	TRBD1	TRBJ1-2	-	CASSGTGTGPTGTF	TGTGCCAGTAGTGGGACCGGGACAGGGCCCACGGGCACCTTC